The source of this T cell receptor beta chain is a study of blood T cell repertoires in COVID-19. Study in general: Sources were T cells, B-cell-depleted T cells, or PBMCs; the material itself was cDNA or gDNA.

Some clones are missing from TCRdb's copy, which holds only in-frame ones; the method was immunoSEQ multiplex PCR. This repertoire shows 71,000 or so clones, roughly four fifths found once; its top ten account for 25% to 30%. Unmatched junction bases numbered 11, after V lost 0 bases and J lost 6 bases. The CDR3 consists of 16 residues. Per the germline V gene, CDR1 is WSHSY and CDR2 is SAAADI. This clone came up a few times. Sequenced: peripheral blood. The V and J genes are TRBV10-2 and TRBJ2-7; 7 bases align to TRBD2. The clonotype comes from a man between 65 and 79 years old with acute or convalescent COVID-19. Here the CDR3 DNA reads TGCGCCAGCAGTGAGTCAACGGGCGGGAGATCATCCGAGCAGTACTTC. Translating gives CASSESTGGRSSEQYF.